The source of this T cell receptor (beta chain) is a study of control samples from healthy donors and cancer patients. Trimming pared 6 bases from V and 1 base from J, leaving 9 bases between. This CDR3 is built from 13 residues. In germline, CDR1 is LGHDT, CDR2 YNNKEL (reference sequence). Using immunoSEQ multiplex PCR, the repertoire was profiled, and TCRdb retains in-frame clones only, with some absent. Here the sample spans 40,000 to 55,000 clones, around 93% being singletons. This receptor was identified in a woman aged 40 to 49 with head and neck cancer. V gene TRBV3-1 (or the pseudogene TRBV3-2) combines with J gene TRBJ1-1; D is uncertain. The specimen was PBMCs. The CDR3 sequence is CASSPGWNTEAFF. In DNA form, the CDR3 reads TGTGCCAGCAGTCCTGGGTGGAACACTGAAGCTTTCTTT.